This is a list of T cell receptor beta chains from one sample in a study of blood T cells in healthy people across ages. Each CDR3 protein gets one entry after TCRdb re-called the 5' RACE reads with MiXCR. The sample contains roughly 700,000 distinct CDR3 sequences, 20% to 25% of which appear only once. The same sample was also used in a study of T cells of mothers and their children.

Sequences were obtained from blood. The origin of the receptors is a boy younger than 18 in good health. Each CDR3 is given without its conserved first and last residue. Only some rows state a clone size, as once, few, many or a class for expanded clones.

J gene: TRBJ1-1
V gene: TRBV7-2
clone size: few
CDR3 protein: ASSSGAYMNTGAF

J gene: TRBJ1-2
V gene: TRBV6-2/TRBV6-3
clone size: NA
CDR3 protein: AIQDRARNYGYT

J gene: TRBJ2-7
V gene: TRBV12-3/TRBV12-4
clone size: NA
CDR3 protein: ASSLLLSSYEQY

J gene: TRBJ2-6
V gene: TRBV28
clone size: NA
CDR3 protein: ASNSYAADFSGANVLT

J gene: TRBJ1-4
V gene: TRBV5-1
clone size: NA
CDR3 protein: ASAQGANEKLF

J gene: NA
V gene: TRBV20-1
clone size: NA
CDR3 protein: SASGSKLDEQF

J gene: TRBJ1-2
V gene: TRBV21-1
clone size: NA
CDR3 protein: ASSTSGGGPGGYT

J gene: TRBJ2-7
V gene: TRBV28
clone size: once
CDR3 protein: ASSFTDSSYEQY

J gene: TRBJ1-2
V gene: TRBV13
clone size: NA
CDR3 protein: ASSPQTSLYGYT

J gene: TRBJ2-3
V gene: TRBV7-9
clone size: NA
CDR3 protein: ASSGTSGSGDTQY

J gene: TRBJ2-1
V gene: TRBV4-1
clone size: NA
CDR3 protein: AGSQADSEQF

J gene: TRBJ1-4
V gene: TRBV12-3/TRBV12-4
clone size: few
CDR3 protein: ASRPGQGYEKLF

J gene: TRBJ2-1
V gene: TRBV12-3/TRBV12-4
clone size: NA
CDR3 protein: ASSLQGIDEQF

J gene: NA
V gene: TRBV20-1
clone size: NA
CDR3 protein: SATGLAGNLETQY

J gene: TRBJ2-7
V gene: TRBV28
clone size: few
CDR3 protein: ASSGKRLALNGEQY

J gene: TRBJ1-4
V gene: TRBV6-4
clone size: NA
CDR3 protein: ASSERPGEKLF

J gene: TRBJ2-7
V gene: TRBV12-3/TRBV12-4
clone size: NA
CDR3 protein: ASSRTGGKVQY

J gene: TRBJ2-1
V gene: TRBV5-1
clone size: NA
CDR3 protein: ASSLQGQGNEQF

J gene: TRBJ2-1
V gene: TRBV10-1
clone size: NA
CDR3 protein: ASSEFSVSSYNEQF

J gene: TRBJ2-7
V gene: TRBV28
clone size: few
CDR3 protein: AIGDTSPYEQY

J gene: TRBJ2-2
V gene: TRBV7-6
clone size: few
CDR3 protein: ASSLALGGSNTGELF

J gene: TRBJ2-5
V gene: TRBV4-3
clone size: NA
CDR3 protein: ASSQDRDQGTQY

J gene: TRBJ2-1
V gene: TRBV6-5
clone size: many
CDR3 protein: ASSYSVVGTDEQF

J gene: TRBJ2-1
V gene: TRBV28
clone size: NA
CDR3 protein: ASRTGELYNEQF

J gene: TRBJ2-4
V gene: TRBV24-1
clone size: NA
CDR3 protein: ATSDKDPAKNIQY

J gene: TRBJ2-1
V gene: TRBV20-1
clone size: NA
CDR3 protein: SALPPGLDSYNEQF

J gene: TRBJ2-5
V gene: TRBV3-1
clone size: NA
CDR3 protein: ASTIDPLAGGDQETQY

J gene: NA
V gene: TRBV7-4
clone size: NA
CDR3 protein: ASSPRGDRVAYEQY

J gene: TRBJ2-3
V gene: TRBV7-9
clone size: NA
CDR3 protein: ASSYDRADTQY

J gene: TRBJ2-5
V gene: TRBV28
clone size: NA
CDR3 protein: ASSLLAGVEETQY

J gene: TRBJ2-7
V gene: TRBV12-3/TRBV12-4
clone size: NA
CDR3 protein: AGSGAWTGVLTSYEQY

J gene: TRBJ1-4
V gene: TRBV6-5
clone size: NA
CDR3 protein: ASSYGAREKLF

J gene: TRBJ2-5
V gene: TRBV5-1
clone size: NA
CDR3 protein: ASSLLDRGYETQY

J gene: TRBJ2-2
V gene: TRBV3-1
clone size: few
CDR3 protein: ASSHSVGIELF

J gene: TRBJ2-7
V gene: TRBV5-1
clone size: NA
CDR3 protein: ASSSPFGASSYEQY

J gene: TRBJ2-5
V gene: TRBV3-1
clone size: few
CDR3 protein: ASSQEIPLGSAYQETQY

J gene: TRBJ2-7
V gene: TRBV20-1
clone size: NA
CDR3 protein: SARELAGIYEQY

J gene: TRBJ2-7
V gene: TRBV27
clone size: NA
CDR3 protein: ASRGLEPEQY

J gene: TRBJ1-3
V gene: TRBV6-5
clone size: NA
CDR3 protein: ASSYSPAGDTIY

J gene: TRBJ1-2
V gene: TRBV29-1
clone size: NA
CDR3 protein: SVDSLVGYGYT

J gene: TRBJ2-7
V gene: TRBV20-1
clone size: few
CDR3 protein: SASSAGGLYEQY

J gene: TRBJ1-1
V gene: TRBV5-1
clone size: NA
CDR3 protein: ASSLSRDRVGYTEAF

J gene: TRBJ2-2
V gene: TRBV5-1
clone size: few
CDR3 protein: ASREAGGNTGELF

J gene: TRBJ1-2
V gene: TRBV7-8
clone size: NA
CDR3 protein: ASSLLDVLDYGYT

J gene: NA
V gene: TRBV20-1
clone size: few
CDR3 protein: SAMEGRGTYEQY

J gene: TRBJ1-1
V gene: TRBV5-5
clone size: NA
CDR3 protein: ASSPWGDNTEAF

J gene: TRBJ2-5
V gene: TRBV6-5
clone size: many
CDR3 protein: ASSYSTGGETQY

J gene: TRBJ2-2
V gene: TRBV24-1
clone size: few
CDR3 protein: ATSDLGRTTNTGELF

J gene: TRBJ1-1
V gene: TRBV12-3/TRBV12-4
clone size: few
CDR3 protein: ASGTDQGTEAF

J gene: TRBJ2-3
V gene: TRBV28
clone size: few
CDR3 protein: ASRLTSGHSTDTQY